The present T cell receptor (beta chain) was sequenced within a study of regulatory T cells in long-lasting Graves disease. J was trimmed by 8 bases and V by 3 bases; bases with no gene match: 7. The length of the CDR3 is 15 residues. Germline CDR1 and CDR2: SNHLY and FYNNEI. Described time point: newly diagnosed GD, antithyroid drugs for less than 3 months. PBMC-extracted RNA yielded the TCR library. This clonotype was counted at least ten times. iRepertoire HTBI primers and Arm-PCR of CDR3 regions built TCR beta libraries. MiXCR was run by TCRdb on the multiplex PCR reads, yielding one entry per CDR3 protein. The data show around 450,000 distinct CDR3 sequences, 15% to 20% seen once. In addition, the sample was reused for a study of T cells in Graves' hyperthyroidism and ophthalmopathy. That source reports: The TCR CDR3 was amplified in a first-round RT-PCR using the HTBI primer set.

The TCR was taken from a man aged 35-49 years with Graves disease. The chain combines TRBV2 with TRBJ2-1; 10 bases fit TRBD2. The sample here was peripheral blood mononuclear cells (PBMCs), taken at new diagnosis, from a patient treated with antithyroid drugs. The CDR3 DNA reads as TGTGCCAGCAGTGAGCGCGGGACTAGCGTCCATGAGCAGTTCTTC. This gives the protein CASSERGTSVHEQFF. The whole variable domain, filled in from reference TRBV2 and TRBJ2-1, reads EPEVTQTPSHQVTQMGQEVILRCVPISNHLYFYWYRQILGQKVEFLVSFYNNEISEKSEIFDDQFSVERPDGSNFTLKIRSTKLEDSAMYFCASSERGTSVHEQFFGPGTRLTVL.